This TCR beta chain came from a study of T-cell reconstitution after alpha-beta-depleted transplantation in children. Construction of the TCRbeta library involved unique molecular identifiers. TCRdb independently ran MiXCR on the PCR reads; one entry per CDR3 protein. The table lists hundreds of thousands of distinct CDR3 sequences, 16% of them singletons. This clonotype was counted only a few times. Its antigen is unknown. Whole-study findings and limits: Alpha-beta T cells present about two months after transplant were reported to originate from several hundred expanded graft clones. By one year post-transplant, T-cell counts and diversity largely arose from T cells that were newly produced. The origin of high day-60 TCRbeta diversity in some patients lay in surviving recipient T cells and thymic progenitors.

The V segment lost 1 base and the J segment 3 bases; nucleotides outside the gene matches: 7. The CDR3 loop spans 16 amino acids. Germline lookup yields CDR1 SGHVS and CDR2 FQNEAQ. Sequenced material: PBMCs, mostly from graft donor cells, taken 360 days after TCRalphabeta/CD19-depleted stem cell transplant. The sequence was collected from a male patient between 5 and 17 years old who had a stem cell transplant for acute lymphoblastic leukemia, so the T cells may come from the graft donor. This chain joins TRBV7-8 and TRBJ2-7; 9 bases line up with TRBD1. The CDR3, as DNA: TGTGCCAGCAGCTTAGACGGGGACAGGGCCCTCTACGAGCAGTACTTC. Translation gives CASSLDGDRALYEQYF.